This entry describes one T cell receptor (beta chain). Its cognate antigen is unknown. This specimen comes from a study of monozygotic twins with inflammatory bowel disease. Notes on the study in general: IBD patients shared fewer clonotypes with other individuals than healthy twins, especially patients with disease activity signs.

Every TCR library drew on approximately 3,700 ng of total RNA. TCRdb reprocessed the 5' RACE reads and keeps a single row for each CDR3 protein, giving no DNA. The listing records 170,000 or so distinct CDR3 sequences. Germline V CDR1 and CDR2: DFQATT, SNEGSKA (reference sequence). CDR3 length: 14 amino acids. The origin of this receptor is a human donor with ulcerative colitis or Crohn's disease, or a healthy co-twin of an affected twin (not recorded which). Sequenced: blood. The chain employs TRBV20-1 and TRBJ2-1; TCRdb names TRBD2, which stays unverified in the absence of DNA. The CDR3 loop is CSAPRLAVYNEQFF.